The T cell receptor (beta chain) described here comes from a study of cytomegalovirus exposure and HLA in healthy donors. On the study more broadly: In terms of ancestry, the Caucasian-associated cluster contained about four fifths of the roughly 400 genotyped donors. Whole-study findings and limits: Reported results showed that the classifier diagnosed cytomegalovirus status with high specificity and sensitivity. TCR beta V- and J-gene trimming was later associated with a missense DCLRE1C variant. Previously analyzed data showed that most TCR beta V segments were productive at a frequency of about 87% or about 30%.

The CDR3 covers 15 residues. The V gene's germline CDR1 is SEHNR and CDR2 FQNEAQ (reference sequence). The PCR contained 60 Vbeta and 13 Jbeta primers. Generated by immunoSEQ multiplex PCR, the TCRdb table keeps only in-frame clones and is missing some. The sample lists tens of thousands of clones, around 73% occurring once. Points on this clone: What it recognizes is unknown. Mismatch with germline at one junction end may stem from a read error.

J is TRBJ1-4 and V is TRBV7-9, with D possibly TRBD1 on 6 matching bases. This receptor was identified in a woman aged 40 to 49 in good health and CMV-seropositive. The specimen sequenced was PBMCs. The CDR3 nucleotides read TGTTCCAGCAGCTTATACGGGACACTAAATGAAAAACTGTTTTTT. It translates to CSSSLYGTLNEKLFF.